This T cell receptor (beta chain) was recovered during a study of chemoradiotherapy in HPV16-positive cancers. The data were produced by immunoSEQ multiplex PCR, yet TCRdb's version contains in-frame clones alone and is incomplete. The data show 19,000 or so clones, over 90% seen once. Between the trimmed V and J ends, which lost 3 bases and 4 bases, there was a span of 12 bases. Germline V gene lookup returns CDR1 MRHNA and CDR2 SNTAGT. This CDR3 comprises 15 residues. This clonotype was obtained from a human donor with HPV-associated anogenital cancer. The chain links TRBV6-4 to TRBJ2-2; possibly TRBD2 for D (5 bases). The sequencing here drew on blood, taken from a patient who underwent chemoradiotherapy. The DNA for the CDR3 is TGTGCCAGCAGTGAGGGTCCGGGGTCCACCGGGGAGCTGTTTTTT. Its protein product is CASSEGPGSTGELFF.